This T cell receptor beta chain was profiled in a study of vaccination and CD4 T cells after COVID-19 (dated by TCRdb to about 2022). Describing the broader study: SARS-CoV-2 positivity had been established in the convalescent patients by nasal swab PCR, and mild disease was recorded in roughly 10 of these patients and severe disease in one. In the convalescent cohort there were six males and four females, among whom were two Hispanic individuals, seven Caucasians, two Asians and one multiracial person. The time from the second vaccine dose to post-vaccine blood sampling had a median of roughly 77 days and ranged from roughly 12 to 241 days. In control cultures, a CEFX viral epitope pool was used as positive control, an HIV-1 Nef peptide pool was used as negative control, or no peptide was added. Two doses of either the Pfizer-BioNTech BNT162b2 vaccine (n=8) or the Moderna mRNA-1273 vaccine (n=2) were administered to participants. A few convalescent patients gave samples both early after vaccination (day 14) and late after vaccination (days 161 to 241). The spike-specific CD4+ TCR repertoire was compared before and after mRNA vaccination in approximately ten COVID-19 convalescent patients and several infection-naive healthy vaccine recipients. Culture stimuli were overlapping spike peptide pools from SARS-CoV-2 and from the common cold coronaviruses HCoV-NL63, HCoV-OC43 and HCoV-229E. Post-COVID blood samples were collected from convalescent patients a median of approximately 93 days after diagnosis, with a range of about 35 to 170 days. What the work shows at the level of the full study, not this receptor alone: The number of convalescent patients in the study was relatively small, and the study did not examine early timepoints following natural infection. Of the vaccine-specific clones in convalescent patients, 304 of 307, or nearly all, reacted only to SARS-CoV-2 spike and did not cross-react with common cold coronaviruses. Although the median number of SARS-CoV-2-reactive clonotypes went up from around 20 after infection to around 39 after vaccination, the increase was not significant. Among convalescent patients, a median about 90% of the SARS-CoV-2-reactive clones seen after vaccination appeared only after vaccination, which suggests priming specific to the vaccine.

About this clonotype: Its specific antigen is unknown. There are no base qualities to consult, and no much larger clone falls within one base.

Read against the paper, the sample's time point label means: late sampling 161 to 241 days after vaccination in a few convalescent patients. The treatment or condition tag for this specimen amounts to: roughly ten-day PBMC culture with coronavirus spike peptide pools or control peptides (ViraFEST assay). To expand antigen-specific T cells with peptide pools and then pick out the expanded clonotypes through TCR sequencing, the study relied on the ViraFEST assay. Positive SARS-CoV-2 PCR tests in the convalescent patients dated from March to December 2020, before Alpha, Beta and Delta variants emerged in the United States. Under 2.5 million PBMCs per well were cultured in IMDM with roughly 5% human AB serum and roughly 9.3 IU/ml IL-2, plus 10 ug/ml peptide pools. Half of the culture medium was replaced with fresh IL-2-containing medium on days 3 and 7. Once the cells had been in culture for 10 days, the EasySep CD4+ T cell isolation kit was used to isolate CD4+ T cells by negative selection. Ficoll-Paque Plus gradient centrifugation was used to isolate PBMCs from whole blood, and the isolated PBMCs were then either used fresh or cryopreserved at -140C. In general, triplicate wells were set up for every culture condition.

The CDR3 has 15 amino acids, counting the end cysteine and phenylalanine. CDR3 DNA only is kept here, 45 bases in frame from base 1. Libraries were made using PCR. TCR sequencing of DNA from cultured CD4+ T cells used the Oncomine TCR Beta short-read assay at the Johns Hopkins FTIC core. Genomic DNA was extracted from the cultured CD4+ T cells with the QIAamp micro DNA kit. The Oncomine TCR Beta libraries from cultured CD4+ T cells were pooled using unique dual indexes and then sequenced on an Illumina iSeq 100. The study's own analysis went as follows. Non-productive sequences were removed, and CDR3s that did not start with C, did not end with F or W, or were shorter than 7 amino acids were discarded. The MANAFEST web application identified antigen-specific clonotypes by comparing peptide-stimulated wells against reference wells and other culture wells. Positive clones required FDR below 0.05, an odds ratio above 5, and productive frequency above 0.1% in at least two of three replicate wells. Cross-reactive clonotypes were defined as significantly expanded in both SARS-CoV-2 spike wells and at least one common cold coronavirus spike condition. Using R version 3.6.1, CDR3 homology was evaluated through Levenshtein distances (stringdist) along with unrooted phylogenetic trees (ape). TCRdb ran its own pipeline on the public reads, namely fastp trimming at Q25 and MiXCR clone calling, and kept in-frame beta chains. Rows are combined by CDR3 protein, so each entry shows the most common genes and DNA. The V and J calls shown here were made by TCRdb, not taken from the authors' results. Here the sample has under 20,000 distinct CDR3 sequences; over 35% occur a single time. Clones ranked in the top ten supply 17% of the sample.

The chain employs TRBV21-1 and TRBJ2-7; the table's TRBD1 call for D was not verified on the DNA. TRBV21-1 is listed as a pseudogene. The specimen was CD4+ T cells from blood, cultured in vitro, collected about 7 months after SARS-CoV-2 vaccination. The receptor was isolated from a human donor who had recovered from COVID-19. The sequenced DNA: TGTGCCAGCAGCGCCCGGGACAGGGGTTCCCCCGAGCAGTACTTC. It translates to CASSARDRGSPEQYF.